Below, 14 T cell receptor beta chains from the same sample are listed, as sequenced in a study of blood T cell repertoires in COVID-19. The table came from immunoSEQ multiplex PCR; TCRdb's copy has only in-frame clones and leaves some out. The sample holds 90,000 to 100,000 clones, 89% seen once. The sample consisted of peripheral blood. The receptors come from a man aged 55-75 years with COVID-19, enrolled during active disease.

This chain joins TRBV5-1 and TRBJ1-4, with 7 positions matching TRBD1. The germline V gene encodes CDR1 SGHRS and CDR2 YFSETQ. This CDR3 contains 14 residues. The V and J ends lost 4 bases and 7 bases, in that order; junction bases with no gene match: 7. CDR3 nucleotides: TGCGCCAGCAGCCAAGGGGGCGAGGGTGAAAAACTGTTTTTT. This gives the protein CASSQGGEGEKLFF.

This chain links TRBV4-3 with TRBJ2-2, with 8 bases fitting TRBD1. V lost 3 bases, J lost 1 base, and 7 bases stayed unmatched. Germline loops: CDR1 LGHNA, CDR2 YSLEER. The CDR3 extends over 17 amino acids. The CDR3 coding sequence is TGCGCCAGCAGCCACCCTAGACAGGGGATGAACACCGGGGAGCTGTTTTTT. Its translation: CASSHPRQGMNTGELFF.

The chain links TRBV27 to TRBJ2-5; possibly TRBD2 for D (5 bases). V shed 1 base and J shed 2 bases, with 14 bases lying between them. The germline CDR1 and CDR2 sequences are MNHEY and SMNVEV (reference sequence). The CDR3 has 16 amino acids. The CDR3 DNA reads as TGTGCCAGCAGTTTATATTCCGGGAACGAACAAGAGACCCAGTACTTC. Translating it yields CASSLYSGNEQETQYF.

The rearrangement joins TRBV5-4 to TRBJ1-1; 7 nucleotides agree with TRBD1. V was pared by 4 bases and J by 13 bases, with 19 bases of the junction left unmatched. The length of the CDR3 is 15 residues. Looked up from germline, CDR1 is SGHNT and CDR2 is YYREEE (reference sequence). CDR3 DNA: TGTGCCAGCAGCGGCGAAGACAGGGAACGGTCCCCAAGTTTCTTT. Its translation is CASSGEDRERSPSFF.

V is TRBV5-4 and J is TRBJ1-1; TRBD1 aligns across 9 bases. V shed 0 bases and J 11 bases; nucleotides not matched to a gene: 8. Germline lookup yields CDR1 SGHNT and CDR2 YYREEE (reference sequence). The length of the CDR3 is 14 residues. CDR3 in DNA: TGTGCCAGCAGCTTGGCGCCGGGACAGGGTCGGGCTTTCTTT. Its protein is CASSLAPGQGRAFF.

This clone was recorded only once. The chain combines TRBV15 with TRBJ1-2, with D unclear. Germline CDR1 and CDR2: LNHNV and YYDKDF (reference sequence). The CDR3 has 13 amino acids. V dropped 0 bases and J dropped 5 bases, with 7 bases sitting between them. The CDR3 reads CATSRDEGYGYTF. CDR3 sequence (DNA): TGTGCCACCAGCAGAGATGAGGGTTATGGCTACACCTTC.

The CDR3 nucleotides are TGTGCCAGCAGCCAAGTTCCCTTATACAATGAGCAGTTCTTC. As protein: CASSQVPLYNEQFF. The chain links TRBV3-1 (or the pseudogene TRBV3-2) to TRBJ2-1; D not resolved. The ends were cut back, 1 base at V and 4 bases at J, with 8 bases in the middle. The germline CDR1 and CDR2 sequences are LGHDT and YNNKEL (reference sequence). This CDR3 comprises 14 residues.

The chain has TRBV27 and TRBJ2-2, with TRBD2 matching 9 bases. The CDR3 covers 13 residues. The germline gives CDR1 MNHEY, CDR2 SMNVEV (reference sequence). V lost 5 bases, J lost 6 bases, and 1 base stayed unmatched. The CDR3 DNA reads TGTGCCAGCAGTCGGACTAGCGCCGGGGAGCTGTTTTTT. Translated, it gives CASSRTSAGELFF.

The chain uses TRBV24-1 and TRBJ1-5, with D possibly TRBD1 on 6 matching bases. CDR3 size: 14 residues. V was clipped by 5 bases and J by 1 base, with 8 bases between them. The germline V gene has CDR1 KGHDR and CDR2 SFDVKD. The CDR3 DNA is TGTGCCACCAGTGTTCAGGGGAGCAATCAGCCCCAGCATTTT. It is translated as CATSVQGSNQPQHF.

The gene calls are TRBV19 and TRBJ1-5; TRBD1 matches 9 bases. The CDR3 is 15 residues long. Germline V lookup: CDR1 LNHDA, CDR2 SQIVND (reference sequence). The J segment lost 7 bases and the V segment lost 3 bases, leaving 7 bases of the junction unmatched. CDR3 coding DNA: TGTGCCAGTAGTATGACCGGGACAGGGAGCCAGCCCCAGCATTTT. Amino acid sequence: CASSMTGTGSQPQHF.

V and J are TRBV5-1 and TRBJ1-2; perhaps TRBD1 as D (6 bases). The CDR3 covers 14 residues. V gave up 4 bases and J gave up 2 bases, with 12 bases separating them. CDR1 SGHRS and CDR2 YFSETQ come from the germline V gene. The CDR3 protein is CASSRLQGNYGYTF. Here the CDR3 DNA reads TGCGCCAGCAGCCGCCTACAGGGAAACTATGGCTACACCTTC.

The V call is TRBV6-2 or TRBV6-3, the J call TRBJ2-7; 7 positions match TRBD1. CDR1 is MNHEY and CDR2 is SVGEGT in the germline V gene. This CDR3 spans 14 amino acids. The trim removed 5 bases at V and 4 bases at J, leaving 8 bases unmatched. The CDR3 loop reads CASSRRQGRYEQYF. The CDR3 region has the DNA TGTGCCAGCAGTCGTCGACAGGGTAGGTACGAGCAGTACTTC.

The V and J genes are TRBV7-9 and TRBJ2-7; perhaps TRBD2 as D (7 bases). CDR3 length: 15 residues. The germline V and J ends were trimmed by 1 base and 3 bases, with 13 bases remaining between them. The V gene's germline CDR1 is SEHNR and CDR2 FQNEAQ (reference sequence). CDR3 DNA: TGTGCCAGCAGCTTAGAGGGGGGGACGTTCTACGAGCAGTACTTC. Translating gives CASSLEGGTFYEQYF.

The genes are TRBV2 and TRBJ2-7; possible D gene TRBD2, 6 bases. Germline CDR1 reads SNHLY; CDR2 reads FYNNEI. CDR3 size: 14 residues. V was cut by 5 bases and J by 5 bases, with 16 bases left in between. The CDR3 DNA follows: TGTGCCAGCAGTAAACTAGCCCTAGAGGACGAGCAGTACTTC. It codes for CASSKLALEDEQYF.